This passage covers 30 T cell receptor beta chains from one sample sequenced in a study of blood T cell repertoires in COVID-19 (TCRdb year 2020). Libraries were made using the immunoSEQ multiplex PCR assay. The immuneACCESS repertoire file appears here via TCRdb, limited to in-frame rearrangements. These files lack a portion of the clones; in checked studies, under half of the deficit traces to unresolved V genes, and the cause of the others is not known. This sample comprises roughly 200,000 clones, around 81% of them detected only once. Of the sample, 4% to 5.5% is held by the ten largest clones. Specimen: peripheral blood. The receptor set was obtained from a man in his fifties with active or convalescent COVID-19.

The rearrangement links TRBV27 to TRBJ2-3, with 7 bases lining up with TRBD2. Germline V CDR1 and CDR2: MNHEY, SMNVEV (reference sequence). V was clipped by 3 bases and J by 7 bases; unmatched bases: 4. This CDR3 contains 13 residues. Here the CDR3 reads CASSFSLANTQYF. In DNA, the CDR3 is TGTGCCAGCAGTTTCTCACTAGCGAATACGCAGTATTTT.

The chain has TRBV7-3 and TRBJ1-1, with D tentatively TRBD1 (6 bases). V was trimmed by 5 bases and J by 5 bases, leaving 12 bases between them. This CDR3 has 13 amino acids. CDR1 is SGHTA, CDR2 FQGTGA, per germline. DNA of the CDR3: TGTGCCAGCAGCCAGGGGCCGGGTACTGAAGCTTTCTTT. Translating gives CASSQGPGTEAFF.

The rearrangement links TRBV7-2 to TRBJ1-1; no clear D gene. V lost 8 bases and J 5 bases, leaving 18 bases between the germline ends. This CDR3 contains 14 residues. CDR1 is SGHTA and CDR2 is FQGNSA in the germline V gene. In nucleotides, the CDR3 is TGTGCCAGCTCCCCCCGGGGTGTAATAACTGAAGCTTTCTTT. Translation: CASSPRGVITEAFF.

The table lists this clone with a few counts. CDR3 loop: CASSPYRTNEKLFF. The CDR3 DNA is TGTGCCAGCTCACCATACAGGACTAATGAAAAACTGTTTTTT. The rearrangement links TRBV18 to TRBJ1-4, with D perhaps matching TRBD1 (5 bases). Between the trimmed V and J ends, which lost 2 bases and 2 bases, there was a span of 6 bases. From germline, CDR1 is KGHSH and CDR2 LQKENI. This CDR3 is built from 14 residues.

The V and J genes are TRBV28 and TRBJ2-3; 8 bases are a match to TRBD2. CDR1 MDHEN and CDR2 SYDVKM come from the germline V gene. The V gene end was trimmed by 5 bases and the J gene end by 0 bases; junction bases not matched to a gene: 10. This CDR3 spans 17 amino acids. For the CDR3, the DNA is TGTGCCAGCAGTCGGGGGGGCGGGACCCTAAGCACAGATACGCAGTATTTT. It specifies CASSRGGGTLSTDTQYF.

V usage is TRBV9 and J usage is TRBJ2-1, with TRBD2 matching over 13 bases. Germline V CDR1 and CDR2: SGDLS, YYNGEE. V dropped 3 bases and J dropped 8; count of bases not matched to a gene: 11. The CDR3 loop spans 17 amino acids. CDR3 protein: CASSADRGLAGVDEQFF. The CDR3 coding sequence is TGTGCCAGCAGCGCAGACAGAGGACTAGCGGGGGTAGATGAGCAGTTCTTC.

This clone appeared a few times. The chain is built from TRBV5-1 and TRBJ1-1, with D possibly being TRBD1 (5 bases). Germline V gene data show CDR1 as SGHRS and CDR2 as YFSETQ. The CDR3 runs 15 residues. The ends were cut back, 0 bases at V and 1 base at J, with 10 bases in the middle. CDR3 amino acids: CASSLAGGQNTEAFF. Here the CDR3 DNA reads TGCGCCAGCAGCTTGGCCGGGGGTCAGAACACTGAAGCTTTCTTT.

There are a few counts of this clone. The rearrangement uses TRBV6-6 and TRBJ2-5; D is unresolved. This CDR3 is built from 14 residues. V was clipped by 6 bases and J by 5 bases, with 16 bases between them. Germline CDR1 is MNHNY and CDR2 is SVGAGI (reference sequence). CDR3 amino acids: CASSYLQLRETQYF. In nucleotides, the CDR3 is TGTGCCAGCAGCTACCTTCAGTTGAGGGAGACCCAGTACTTC.

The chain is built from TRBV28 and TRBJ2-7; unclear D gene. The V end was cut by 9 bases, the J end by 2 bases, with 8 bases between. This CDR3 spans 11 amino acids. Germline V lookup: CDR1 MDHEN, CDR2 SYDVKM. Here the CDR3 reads CASSSAYEQYF. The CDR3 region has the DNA TGTGCCAGTTCCTCCGCCTACGAGCAGTACTTC.

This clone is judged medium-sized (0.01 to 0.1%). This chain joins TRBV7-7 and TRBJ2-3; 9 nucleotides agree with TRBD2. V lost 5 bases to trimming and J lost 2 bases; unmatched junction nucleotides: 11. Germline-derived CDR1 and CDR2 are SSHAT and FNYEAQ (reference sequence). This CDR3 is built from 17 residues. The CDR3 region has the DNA TGTGCCAGCAGCCCGGTTACCGGGACTAGCCTCACAGATACGCAGTATTTT. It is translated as CASSPVTGTSLTDTQYF.

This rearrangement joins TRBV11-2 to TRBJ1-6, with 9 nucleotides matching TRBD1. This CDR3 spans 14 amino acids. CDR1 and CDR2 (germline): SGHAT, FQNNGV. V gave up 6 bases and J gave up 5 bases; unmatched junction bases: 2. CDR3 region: CASRDRGNNSPLHF. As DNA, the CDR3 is TGTGCCAGCAGGGACAGGGGAAATAATTCACCCCTCCACTTT.

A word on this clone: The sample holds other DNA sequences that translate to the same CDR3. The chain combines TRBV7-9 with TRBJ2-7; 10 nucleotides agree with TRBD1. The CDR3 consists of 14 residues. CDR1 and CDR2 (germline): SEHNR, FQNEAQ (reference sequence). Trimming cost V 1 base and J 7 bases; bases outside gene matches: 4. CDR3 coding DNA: TGTGCCAGCAGCTTAGGACAGGGGGCGTATGAGCAGTACTTC. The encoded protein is CASSLGQGAYEQYF.

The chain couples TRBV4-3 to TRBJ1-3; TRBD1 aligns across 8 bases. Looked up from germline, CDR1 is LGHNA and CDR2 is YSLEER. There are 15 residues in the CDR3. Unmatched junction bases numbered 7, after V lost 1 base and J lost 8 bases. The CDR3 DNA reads TGCGCCAGCAGCCAAGGGCCAGGGGGCGCGTACACCATATATTTT. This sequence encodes CASSQGPGGAYTIYF.

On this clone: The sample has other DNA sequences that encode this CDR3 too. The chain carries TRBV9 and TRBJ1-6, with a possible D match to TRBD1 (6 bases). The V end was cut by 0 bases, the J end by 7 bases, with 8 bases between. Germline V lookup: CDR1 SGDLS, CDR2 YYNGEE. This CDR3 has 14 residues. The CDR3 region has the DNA TGTGCCAGCAGCGTAGGGCAGGGGAATTCACCCCTCCACTTT. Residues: CASSVGQGNSPLHF.

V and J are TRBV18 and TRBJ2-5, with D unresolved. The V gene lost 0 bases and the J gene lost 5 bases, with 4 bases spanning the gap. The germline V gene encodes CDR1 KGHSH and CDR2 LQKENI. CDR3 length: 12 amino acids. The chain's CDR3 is CASSPPEETQYF. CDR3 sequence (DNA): TGTGCCAGCTCACCACCTGAGGAGACCCAGTACTTC. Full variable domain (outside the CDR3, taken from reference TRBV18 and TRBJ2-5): NAGVMQNPRHLVRRRGQEARLRCSPMKGHSHVYWYRQLPEEGLKFMVYLQKENIIDESGMPKERFSAEFPKEGPSILRIQQVVRGDSAAYFCASSPPEETQYFGPGTRLLVL.

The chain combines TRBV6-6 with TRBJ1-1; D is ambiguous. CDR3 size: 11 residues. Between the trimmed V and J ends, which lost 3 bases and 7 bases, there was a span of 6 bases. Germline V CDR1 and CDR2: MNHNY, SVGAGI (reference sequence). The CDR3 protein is CASSYGGEAFF. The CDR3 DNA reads TGTGCCAGCAGTTATGGAGGTGAAGCTTTCTTT.

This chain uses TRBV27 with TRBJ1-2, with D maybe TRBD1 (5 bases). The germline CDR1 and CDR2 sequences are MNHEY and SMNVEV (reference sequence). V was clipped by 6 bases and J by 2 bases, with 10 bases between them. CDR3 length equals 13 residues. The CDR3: CASRVGGNYGYTF. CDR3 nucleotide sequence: TGTGCCAGCAGAGTGGGGGGAAACTATGGCTACACCTTC.

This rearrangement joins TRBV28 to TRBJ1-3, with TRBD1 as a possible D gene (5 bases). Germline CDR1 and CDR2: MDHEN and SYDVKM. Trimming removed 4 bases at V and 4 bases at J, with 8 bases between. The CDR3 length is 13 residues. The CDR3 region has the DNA TGTGCCAGCAGTTCAGGGTTCGGAAACACCATATATTTT. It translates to CASSSGFGNTIYF.

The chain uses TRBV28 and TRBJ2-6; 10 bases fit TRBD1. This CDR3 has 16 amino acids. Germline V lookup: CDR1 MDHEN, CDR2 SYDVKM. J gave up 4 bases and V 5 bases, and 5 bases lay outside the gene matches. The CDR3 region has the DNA TGTGCCAGCAGTCCCCGACAGGGGGCAGGGGCCAACGTCCTGACTTTC. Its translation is CASSPRQGAGANVLTF.

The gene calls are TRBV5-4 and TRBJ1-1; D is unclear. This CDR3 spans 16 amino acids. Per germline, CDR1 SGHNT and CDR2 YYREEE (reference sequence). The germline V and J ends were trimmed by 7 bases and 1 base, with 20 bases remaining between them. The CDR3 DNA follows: TGTGCCAGCTCCCCTGAGAGAGGGCGGGCGAACACTGAAGCTTTCTTT. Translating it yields CASSPERGRANTEAFF. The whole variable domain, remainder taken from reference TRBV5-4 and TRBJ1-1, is ETGVTQSPTHLIKTRGQQVTLRCSSQSGHNTVSWYQQALGQGPQFIFQYYREEENGRGNFPPRFSGLQFPNYSSELNVNALELDDSALYLCASSPERGRANTEAFFGQGTRLTVV.

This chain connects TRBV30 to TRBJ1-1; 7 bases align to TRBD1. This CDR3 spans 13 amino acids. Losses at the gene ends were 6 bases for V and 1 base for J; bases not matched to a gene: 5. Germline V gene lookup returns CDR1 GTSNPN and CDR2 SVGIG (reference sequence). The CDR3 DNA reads TGTGCCTGTATAAAGGGGGCGAACACTGAAGCTTTCTTT. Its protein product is CACIKGANTEAFF.

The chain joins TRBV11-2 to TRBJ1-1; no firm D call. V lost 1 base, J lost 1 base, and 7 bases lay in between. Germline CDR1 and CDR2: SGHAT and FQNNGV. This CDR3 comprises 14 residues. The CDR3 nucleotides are TGTGCCAGCAGCTTAGTACCAGGGAACACTGAAGCTTTCTTT. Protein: CASSLVPGNTEAFF.

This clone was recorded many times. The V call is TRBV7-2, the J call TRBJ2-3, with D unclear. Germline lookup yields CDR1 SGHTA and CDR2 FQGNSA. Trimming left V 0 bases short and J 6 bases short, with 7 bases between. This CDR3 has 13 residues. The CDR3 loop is CASSLAGADTQYF. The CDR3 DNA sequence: TGTGCCAGCAGCTTAGCAGGAGCGGATACGCAGTATTTT.

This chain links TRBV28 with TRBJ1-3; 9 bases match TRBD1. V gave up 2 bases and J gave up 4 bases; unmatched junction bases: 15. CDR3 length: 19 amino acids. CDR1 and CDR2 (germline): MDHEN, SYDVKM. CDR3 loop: CASSLNAGTGRSWGNTIYF. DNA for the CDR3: TGTGCCAGCAGTTTAAATGCCGGGACAGGGAGATCATGGGGAAACACCATATATTTT.

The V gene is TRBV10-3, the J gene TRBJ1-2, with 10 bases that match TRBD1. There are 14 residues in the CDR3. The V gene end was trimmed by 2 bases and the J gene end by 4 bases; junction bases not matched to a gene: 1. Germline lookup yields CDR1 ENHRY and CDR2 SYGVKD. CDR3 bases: TGTGCCATCAGTGAGGGACAGGGGGGCTATGGCTACACCTTC. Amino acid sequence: CAISEGQGGYGYTF.

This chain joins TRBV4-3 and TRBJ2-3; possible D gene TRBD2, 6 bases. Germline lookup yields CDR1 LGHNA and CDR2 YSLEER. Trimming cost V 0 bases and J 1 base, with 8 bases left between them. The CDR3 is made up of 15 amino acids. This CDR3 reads CASSQDTGGTDTQYF. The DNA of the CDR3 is TGCGCCAGCAGCCAAGATACGGGGGGCACAGATACGCAGTATTTT.

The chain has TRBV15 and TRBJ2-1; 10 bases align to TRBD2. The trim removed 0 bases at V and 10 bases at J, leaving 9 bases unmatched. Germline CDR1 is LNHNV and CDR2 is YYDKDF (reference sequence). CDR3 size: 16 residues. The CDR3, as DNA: TGTGCCACCAGCAGAGAGTCCCCCGCACTAGCGGGGGAGCAGTTCTTC. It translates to CATSRESPALAGEQFF.

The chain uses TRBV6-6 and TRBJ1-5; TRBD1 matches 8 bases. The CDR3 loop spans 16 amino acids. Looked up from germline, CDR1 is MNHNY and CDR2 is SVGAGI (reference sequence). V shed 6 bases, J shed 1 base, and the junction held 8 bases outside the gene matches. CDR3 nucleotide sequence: TGTGCCAGCAGCCGGGGACAGGACGCCAGCAATCAGCCCCAGCATTTT. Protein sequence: CASSRGQDASNQPQHF.

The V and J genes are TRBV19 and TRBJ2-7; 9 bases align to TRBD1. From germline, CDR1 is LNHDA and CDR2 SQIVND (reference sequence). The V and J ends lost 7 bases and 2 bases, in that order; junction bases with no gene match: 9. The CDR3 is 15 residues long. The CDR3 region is CASTSGTGSTYEQYF. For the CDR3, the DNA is TGTGCCAGTACTTCCGGGACAGGGTCTACCTACGAGCAGTACTTC.

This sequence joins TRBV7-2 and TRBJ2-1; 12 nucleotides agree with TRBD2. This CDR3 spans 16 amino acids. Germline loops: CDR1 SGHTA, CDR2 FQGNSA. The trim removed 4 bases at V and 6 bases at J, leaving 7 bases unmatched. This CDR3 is CASSSDLAGGRNEQFF. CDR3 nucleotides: TGTGCCAGCAGCTCCGACCTAGCGGGGGGGCGCAATGAGCAGTTCTTC.